One and the same sample provided the 18 T cell receptor beta chains below, sequenced in a study of human T cells and chemical hapten exposure (dated by TCRdb to about 2021). The receptor library was made with RACE. Sequencing instrument: NextSeq 500. The public sequencing data were trimmed at Q25 with fastp and processed into clonotypes with MiXCR by TCRdb, which kept only in-frame beta chains. Identical CDR3 proteins give one entry, which carries the most common genes and DNA. Counted in this sample were 73,000 or so distinct CDR3 sequences; 8.5% to 9% of them appeared once. The ten largest account for around 3.6% of the sample. Explained via the paper, the time point label denotes: patch test 2, 6 weeks after DPC sensitization. Sample treatment or condition, as interpreted from the label and publication: therapeutic diphenylcyclopropenone sensitization with weekly scalp DPC. The starting material was whole blood, obtained in connection with sensitization to the hapten diphenylcyclopropenone (DPC). The origin of the receptors is a woman between 45 and 65 years old with alopecia areata. Some clones in this sample may be carry-over from other donors' samples.

The J gene is TRBJ2-2, the V gene TRBV2, with D possibly being TRBD1 (7 bases). The CDR3 is 17 residues long. The germline V gene has CDR1 SNHLY and CDR2 FYNNEI. Trimming cost V 6 bases and J 3 bases, with 20 bases left between them. The CDR3 sequence: CASSKTRQGRDTGELFF. CDR3 sequence (DNA): TGTGCCAGCAGCAAGACTAGACAGGGAAGGGACACCGGGGAGCTGTTTTTT.

The chain links TRBV7-9 to TRBJ2-3, with 12 nucleotides matching TRBD2. Germline V gives CDR1 SEHNR, CDR2 FQNEAQ (reference sequence). V was pared by 7 bases and J by 2 bases, with 7 bases of the junction left unmatched. This CDR3 is 16 amino acids long. The CDR3 coding sequence is TGTGCCAGCAACCCTAGCGGGAGGGAGACCACAGATACGCAGTATTTT. This sequence encodes CASNPSGRETTDTQYF.

This clonotype was seen more than once but under ten times. DNA for the CDR3: TGTGCCAGCAGTTTATCGAGGGCAGATACGCAGTATTTT. Its protein is CASSLSRADTQYF. The V gene is TRBV27, the J gene TRBJ2-3; maybe TRBD2 (5 bases). Trimming took off 0 bases at V and 4 bases at J, with 5 bases between the two ends. The germline CDR1 and CDR2 sequences are MNHEY and SMNVEV (reference sequence). CDR3 length: 13 amino acids.

The V and J genes are TRBV4-3 and TRBJ1-4, with unresolved D. V dropped 0 bases and J dropped 8 bases, with 4 bases sitting between them. Germline V gene sequence: CDR1 LGHNA, CDR2 YSLEER. The CDR3 has 12 amino acids. The CDR3 loop is CASSQEGEKLFF. CDR3 DNA: TGCGCCAGCAGCCAAGAAGGCGAAAAACTGTTTTTT.

CDR3 nucleotide sequence: TGTGCCAGCAGTTCCAGAGCCGGGGGGGAGCAGTACTTC. It codes for CASSSRAGGEQYF. The chain is built from TRBV12-3 or TRBV12-4 and TRBJ2-7; 7 bases align to TRBD2. This CDR3 contains 13 residues. The V segment lost 4 bases and the J segment 7 bases; nucleotides outside the gene matches: 7.

This clonotype was seen a few times. V is TRBV13 and J is TRBJ2-3; D remains ambiguous. The CDR3 covers 11 residues. The V gene's germline CDR1 is PRHDT and CDR2 FYEKMQ (reference sequence). Trimming left V 8 bases short and J 6 bases short, with 9 bases between. This chain's CDR3 is CASGTGDTQYF. The CDR3 DNA reads as TGTGCCAGCGGAACCGGGGATACGCAGTATTTT.

This clonotype came up many times. This chain links TRBV12-3 or TRBV12-4 with TRBJ1-6, with 9 nucleotides matching TRBD1. This CDR3 is built from 14 residues. The V gene end was trimmed by 6 bases and the J gene end by 7 bases; junction bases not matched to a gene: 4. CDR3 DNA: TGTGCCAGCAGCCCGACAGGGGGGAATTCACCCCTCCACTTT. It translates to CASSPTGGNSPLHF.

This clonotype was seen repeatedly, ten times or more. CDR3 amino acids: CSVAGADTQYF. The CDR3, as DNA: TGCAGCGTCGCCGGGGCAGATACGCAGTATTTT. V usage is TRBV29-1 and J usage is TRBJ2-3; possible D gene TRBD2, 5 bases. Germline-derived CDR1 and CDR2 are SQVTM and ANQGSEA. V lost 6 bases and J lost 4, with 8 bases in between. CDR3 length equals 11 residues.

This clonotype was observed a handful of times. The chain employs TRBV5-1 and TRBJ1-4; D unclear. The V gene's germline CDR1 is SGHRS and CDR2 YFSETQ. V was trimmed by 0 bases and J by 0 bases, leaving 3 bases between them. The CDR3 sequence is 14 residues long. The DNA of the CDR3 is TGCGCCAGCAGCTTGGATACAACTAATGAAAAACTGTTTTTT. Its translation: CASSLDTTNEKLFF.

Only a few counts were recorded for this clonotype. The chain employs TRBV12-3 or TRBV12-4 and TRBJ2-3; no clear D. The V end was cut by 7 bases, the J end by 4 bases, with 9 bases between. This CDR3 has 12 residues. The CDR3 DNA is TGTGCCAGCACCGACCGCCCAGATACGCAGTATTTT. Protein sequence: CASTDRPDTQYF.

The rearrangement links TRBV6-5 to TRBJ2-2; D might be TRBD2 (6 bases). The germline V and J ends were trimmed by 6 bases and 6 bases, with 14 bases remaining between them. Germline CDR1 MNHEY, CDR2 SVGAGI. The CDR3 is 14 amino acids. As DNA, the CDR3 is TGTGCCAGCAGAATCGGAACGGGGGCCGGGGAGCTGTTTTTT. This encodes CASRIGTGAGELFF.

This clonotype was recorded a few times. The V and J genes are TRBV24-1 and TRBJ2-1; no clear D. Germline loops: CDR1 KGHDR, CDR2 SFDVKD. The V gene lost 4 bases and the J gene lost 8 bases, with 11 bases spanning the gap. The CDR3 totals 13 residues. The CDR3 spells CATSESDSYEQFF. The CDR3 nucleotides read TGTGCCACCAGTGAATCCGACTCATATGAGCAGTTCTTC.

As DNA, the CDR3 is TGCAGTGCTCGCCCACTAGCGGGAATTTACGAGCAGTACTTC. Translation gives CSARPLAGIYEQYF. The chain joins TRBV20-1 to TRBJ2-7; 10 bases map to TRBD2. This CDR3 has 14 residues. J lost 4 bases, V lost 5 bases, and 8 bases had no gene match. The germline CDR1 and CDR2 sequences are DFQATT and SNEGSKA (reference sequence).

This clonotype has just a few counts. The CDR3 region is CASSERGLATDTQYF. In DNA form, the CDR3 reads TGCGCCAGCAGTGAGAGAGGACTAGCAACAGATACGCAGTATTTT. The chain recombines TRBV10-1 with TRBJ2-3; TRBD2 matches 8 bases. The CDR3 has 15 amino acids. CDR1 WNHNN and CDR2 SYGVQD come from the germline V gene (reference sequence). The J segment lost 3 bases and the V segment lost 2 bases, leaving 4 bases of the junction unmatched.

The genes are TRBV29-1 and TRBJ2-5, with D possibly TRBD1 on 6 matching bases. The V and J ends lost 7 bases and 6 bases respectively, with 15 bases between them. Germline values: CDR1 SQVTM, CDR2 ANQGSEA. CDR3 length: 12 amino acids. The CDR3: CSDLAGEKTQYF. CDR3 DNA: TGCAGCGACCTGGCAGGGGAGAAGACCCAGTACTTC. The variable domain in full, completed from reference TRBV29-1 and TRBJ2-5, reads SAVISQKPSRDICQRGTSLTIQCQVDSQVTMMFWYRQQPGQSLTLIATANQGSEATYESGFVIDKFPISRPNLTFSTLTVSNMSPEDSSIYLCSDLAGEKTQYFGPGTRLLVL.

This chain connects TRBV25-1 to TRBJ1-1, with unresolved D. Trimming took 2 bases from V and 4 from J, leaving 5 bases between them. Germline V gene data show CDR1 as MGHDK and CDR2 as SYGVNS. The CDR3 length is 12 residues. CDR3 coding DNA: TGTGCCAGCAGTGAAAGAGGCACTGAAGCTTTCTTT. It specifies CASSERGTEAFF.

This clonotype has only a few counts. This sequence joins TRBV9 and TRBJ1-1, with unresolved D. CDR3 length: 14 amino acids. Germline CDR1 reads SGDLS; CDR2 reads YYNGEE. Trimming left V 3 bases short and J 1 base short, with 10 bases between. The CDR3 spells CASSADGRNTEAFF. DNA for the CDR3: TGTGCCAGCAGCGCGGATGGACGGAACACTGAAGCTTTCTTT.

This clonotype turned up a few times. The CDR3, as DNA: TGTGCCACCAGCAGAGGTGGCGGAAACCTCTATGGCTACACCTTC. Its protein product is CATSRGGGNLYGYTF. This chain links TRBV15 with TRBJ1-2, with D unresolved. From germline, CDR1 is LNHNV and CDR2 YYDKDF (reference sequence). This CDR3 contains 15 residues. V was pared by 1 base and J by 4 bases, with 13 bases between.